This entry concerns a single TCR beta chain. The sample originates from a study of blood T cell repertoires in COVID-19. Study-level background: Sites in the United States, Italy and Spain provided acute and convalescent COVID-19 samples. The cDNA or gDNA used as material had been derived from T cells, B-cell-depleted T cells, or PBMCs.

In the original processing: The assay estimated nucleated cells by amplifying reference gene primers. The data were produced by immunoSEQ multiplex PCR, yet TCRdb's version contains in-frame clones alone and is incomplete. V, J and clone size derive from that table, while D and trimming were established from the DNA sequence. The repertoire consists of 210,000 or so clones, with more than 70% occurring once and the leading ten covering 5% to 7.5%. The germline V and J ends were trimmed by 0 bases and 3 bases, with 15 bases remaining between them. The germline V gene has CDR1 SNHLY and CDR2 FYNNEI. CDR3 length equals 16 residues.

What was sequenced was peripheral blood. The TCR comes from a woman in her thirties or forties who had recovered from COVID-19. The rearrangement uses TRBV2 and TRBJ2-7; D gene unclear. The CDR3 sequence: CASSEALGVRSYEQYF. In DNA, the CDR3 is TGTGCCAGCAGTGAAGCGCTTGGAGTAAGGAGCTACGAGCAGTACTTC.